What follows describes a single T cell receptor (beta chain). TCR beta libraries used around 2 micrograms of genomic DNA from cryopreserved PBMCs. This specimen comes from a study of cytotoxic CD8 clonotypes in ibrutinib-treated CLL. Clones were sequenced by immunoSEQ multiplex PCR, and TCRdb holds only the in-frame ones, with some missing. The table has some 140,000 clones, about 91% seen once; the top ten hold more than 10%. Losses at the gene ends were 1 base for V and 7 bases for J; bases not matched to a gene: 6. The CDR3 has 15 residues. Germline assignment: CDR1 LNHDA and CDR2 SQIVND (reference sequence).

The TCR sequence derives from a human donor with chronic lymphocytic leukemia. This material consisted of PBMCs, taken after 12 months of ibrutinib treatment. The chain joins TRBV19 to TRBJ2-1; the match to TRBD2 covers 8 bases. Here the CDR3 reads CASSIAGRAGNEQFF. The CDR3 nucleotides are TGTGCCAGTAGTATAGCCGGGAGGGCCGGTAATGAGCAGTTCTTC.